This T cell receptor beta chain was captured by sequencing in a study of blood T cell repertoires in COVID-19. Study-level information: Sources were T cells, B-cell-depleted T cells, or PBMCs; the material itself was cDNA or gDNA.

Only in-frame clones appear in the TCRdb table, and some are missing; sequencing was by immunoSEQ multiplex PCR. This sample has 35,000 to 40,000 clones, with roughly 80% found just once. From germline, CDR1 is MGHRA and CDR2 YSYEKL. This CDR3 spans 14 amino acids. V gave up 1 base and J gave up 14 bases, with 18 bases separating them. The material sequenced was peripheral blood. The rearrangement joins TRBV4-1 to TRBJ2-1, with D possibly matching TRBD2 (6 bases). The source is a human donor with acute or convalescent COVID-19. The donor label of this sample is uncertain. The CDR3, as DNA: TGCGCCAGCAGCCAAGCCTCAGGCGGGGCAGGGAAGTTCTTC. Translating it yields CASSQASGGAGKFF.